These 2 T cell receptor beta chains originate from one sample sequenced in a study of T cell changes during pregnancy in multiple sclerosis. Measured with immunoSEQ multiplex PCR; TCRdb has only the in-frame clones, and not every one. The data show some 36,000 clones, 85% to 95% seen once. The sequencing used CD4+ T cells from peripheral blood mononuclear cells, collected in the second trimester of pregnancy. The receptors come from a female donor with multiple sclerosis, enrolled in a pregnancy study.

The rearrangement joins TRBV9 to TRBJ1-5, with D unclear. This CDR3 comprises 13 residues. The V gene's germline CDR1 is SGDLS and CDR2 YYNGEE. V was trimmed by 0 bases and J by 8 bases, leaving 9 bases between them. This chain's CDR3 is CASSVGVAEPQHF. The CDR3 region has the DNA TGTGCCAGCAGCGTAGGTGTGGCCGAGCCCCAGCATTTT.

The rearrangement joins TRBV11-3 to TRBJ2-7; D is undetermined. V was shortened by 5 bases and J by 4 bases, with 9 bases between the two germline ends. Germline-derived CDR1 and CDR2 are SGHNT and YENEEA. The CDR3 is 12 amino acids. The CDR3 spells CASSQNGYEQYF. The CDR3 coding sequence is TGTGCCAGCAGCCAGAACGGGTACGAGCAGTACTTC.